This TCR beta chain stems from a study of blood T cells in healthy people across ages. Findings and caveats of the study: Naive T cell percentage strongly correlated with TCR beta diversity. Estimated diversity that came from one million T cells was considered an underestimate.

To note about this clonotype: The antigen is undetermined. At one end the junction does not follow the germline gene, possibly because of a read error.

CDR3 size: 16 residues. The germline gives CDR1 SGDLS, CDR2 YYNGEE. Primed by a sample-barcoded 5' primer and a J-beta primer mix, a second PCR proceeded for roughly 7 to 12 cycles. Samples each returned at least 3 million CDR3-containing paired-end reads. Using its own MiXCR run on the 5' RACE reads, TCRdb lists one record per CDR3 protein. The table includes under 800,000 distinct CDR3 sequences, 43% detected once. Material for sequencing was blood. The V gene is TRBV9, the J gene TRBJ2-1, with TRBD2 identical over 11 bases. The sequence derives from an older woman in good health. The CDR3 loop reads CASSVRLAGSYSEQFF. The CDR3 coding sequence is TGTGCCAGCAGCGTTCGACTAGCGGGATCCTACAGTGAGCAGTTCTTC.